This TCR beta chain was observed in a study of beta chain features in type 1 diabetes (dated by TCRdb to 2017 to 2018). About the investigation overall: Mean age, gender distribution, total cell number and subset yield were not different between patients and healthy donors. A total of 107,917,701 sorted cells were examined across all samples, and the number of cells per subset was strongly correlated with RNA yield. The study compared TCRB repertoires of sorted circulating CD4+ T cell subsets between recently diagnosed type 1 diabetes patients and matched healthy donors. Regulatory and stem cell-like memory subsets were obtained from only 8 patients and about 8 healthy donors, while naive and central memory subsets were obtained from all 30 or so donors.

This clone was seen a handful of times. What this receptor recognizes is not known. One base away there is no much larger clone; base qualities are not given. Each donor gave one peripheral blood draw, about 110 mL on average, collected into heparinised tubes. Using a panel that included CD45RO, CCR7, CD25, CD127, CD95 and CD27, naive, central memory, regulatory and stem cell-like memory CD4+ T cells were sorted on a BD FACSAria II. Every sorted population had a purity above 95%. PBMCs were isolated immediately by Lymphoprep density gradient centrifugation and stained directly without culture. Samples were stained and sorted in pairs, with one healthy donor and one patient per experiment, so that batch effects were minimized. The entire isolated RNA was reverse transcribed using the High Capacity cDNA Reverse Transcription Kit, and thus expressed TCRB transcripts were sequenced. Deep immunoSEQ sequencing was applied to naive, central memory and regulatory T cell samples, giving an average of about 3.6 million total reads per sample. After sorted cells were lysed in RLT buffer, RNA was extracted with DNase-treated RNeasy Micro or Mini kits, with the choice depending on cell number. To prevent cross-contamination, each cell subset was processed individually, whereas patient and healthy donor samples were processed jointly. The immunoSEQ multiplex PCR was used to amplify TCRB sequences from cDNA, yielding 87-bp fragments that span the CDR3 region. Sequencing of the amplicons was done on the Illumina HiSeq platform. Per the original workflow: Synthetic template baselines were used to correct PCR bias computationally, reads within Hamming distance 2 were collapsed, and singletons that could not be merged were discarded. Reads were aligned against IMGT to assign V, D and J genes, CDR3 length and insertions or deletions at six rearrangement sites. Clonotype counts were normalized to sorted cell number within each subset before computing true diversity and Gini coefficients with the tcR R package. The overlap coefficient, calculated on TCRB nucleotide sequences, was used to quantify repertoire sharing. In TCRdb, the immuneACCESS table is reduced to in-frame sequences with V and J assigned. These tables do not hold every clone; where another copy was compared, an unresolved V gene accounts for under half, and the others remain unexplained. That table gives V, J and clone size, and the DNA gave D and trimming. For this sample the table gives more than 300,000 clones, of which roughly a tenth were detected only once. The ten largest clonotypes hold about 1% of the sample.

Spanning cysteine to phenylalanine, the CDR3 consists of 17 amino acids. The retained sequence is limited to the CDR3, 51 bases, with the frame set at the first base. V is pruned by 0 bases and J by 3 bases, leaving 10 bases of the junction without a gene match. For CDR1 and CDR2, the germline V gene (reference sequence) lists LNHDA and SQIVND. Broad study findings and their caveats: Naive, central memory and regulatory TCRB repertoires appeared to be more alike among patients than among healthy donors. Only small numbers of individuals were included in the HLA sub-analyses, which left unresolved whether HLA type had any influence on TCRB rearrangement. Shorter templates might have been favored by PCR, but patient and control samples were amplified and corrected together, so both groups would have been affected equally by any skew. At VDJ recombination sites, type 1 diabetes patients had fewer insertions and more deleted nucleotides, which implies abnormalities in thymic rearrangement. A moderate but significant shortening of TCRB CDR3 length was observed in type 1 diabetes patients in all four CD4+ subsets. Because cDNA was sequenced instead of genomic DNA, activated cells with high expression could be over-represented, although the groups did not differ in activation or CD3 levels.

This receptor was identified in a man aged 25-45 years with type 1 diabetes. Material: central memory CD4+ T cells from blood. This receptor chain uses TRBV19 and TRBJ1-1, with 7 middle bases fitting TRBD1. The nucleotide sequence reads TGTGCCAGTAGTATAGATCGTGTTGGGCAGGGGGACACTGAAGCTTTCTTT. It specifies CASSIDRVGQGDTEAFF.